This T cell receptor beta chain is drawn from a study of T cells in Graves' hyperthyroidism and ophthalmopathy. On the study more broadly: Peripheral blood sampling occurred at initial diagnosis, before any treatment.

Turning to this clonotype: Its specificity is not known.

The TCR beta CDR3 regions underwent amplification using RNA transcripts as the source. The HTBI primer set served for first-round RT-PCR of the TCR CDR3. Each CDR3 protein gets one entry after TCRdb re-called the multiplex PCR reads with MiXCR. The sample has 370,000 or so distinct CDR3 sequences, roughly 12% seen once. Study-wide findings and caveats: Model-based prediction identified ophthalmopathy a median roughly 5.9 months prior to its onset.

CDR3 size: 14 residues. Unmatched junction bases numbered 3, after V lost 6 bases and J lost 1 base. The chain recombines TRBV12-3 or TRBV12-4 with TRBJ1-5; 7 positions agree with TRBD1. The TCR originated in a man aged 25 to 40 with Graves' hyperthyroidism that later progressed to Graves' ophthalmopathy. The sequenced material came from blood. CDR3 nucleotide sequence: TGTGCCAGCAGAAAACAGGGGAGCAATCAGCCCCAGCATTTT. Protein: CASRKQGSNQPQHF.